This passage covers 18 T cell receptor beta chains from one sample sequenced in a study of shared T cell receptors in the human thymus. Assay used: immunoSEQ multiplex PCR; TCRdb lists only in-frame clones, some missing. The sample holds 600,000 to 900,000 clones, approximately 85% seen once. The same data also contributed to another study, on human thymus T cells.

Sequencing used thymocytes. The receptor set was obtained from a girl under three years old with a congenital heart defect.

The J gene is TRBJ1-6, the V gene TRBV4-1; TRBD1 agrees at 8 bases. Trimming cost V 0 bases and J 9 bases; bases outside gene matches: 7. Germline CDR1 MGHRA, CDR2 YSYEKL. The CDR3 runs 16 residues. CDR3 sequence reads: CASSQDPGTGSSPLHF. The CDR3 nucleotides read TGCGCCAGCAGCCAAGATCCCGGGACAGGATCTTCACCCCTCCACTTT.

CDR3 in amino acids: CASSGSLAGGGEQYF. The CDR3, as DNA: TGTGCCAGCAGTGGATCTTTAGCGGGGGGAGGCGAGCAGTACTTC. This chain connects TRBV6-1 to TRBJ2-7, with 10 bases fitting TRBD2. CDR1 and CDR2 (germline): MNHNS, SASEGT. Trimming at V came to 4 bases and at J to 6 bases, leaving 9 bases not matched to a gene. The CDR3 is made up of 15 amino acids.

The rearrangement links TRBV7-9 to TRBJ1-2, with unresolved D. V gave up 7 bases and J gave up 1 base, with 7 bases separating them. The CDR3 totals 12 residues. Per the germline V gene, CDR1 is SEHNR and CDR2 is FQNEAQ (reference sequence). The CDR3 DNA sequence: TGTGCCAGCACGGGAGATAACTATGGCTACACCTTC. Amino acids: CASTGDNYGYTF.

Here the CDR3 DNA reads TGTGCCAGCAGCTTGGTTAGCAGTGGCTACACCTTC. Its protein product is CASSLVSSGYTF. The chain links TRBV5-6 to TRBJ1-2; D is unclear. V was clipped by 0 bases and J by 7 bases, with 7 bases between them. Germline V lookup: CDR1 SGHDT, CDR2 YYEEEE. The CDR3 extends over 12 amino acids. Full variable domain (rest looked up from reference TRBV5-6 and TRBJ1-2): DAGVTQSPTHLIKTRGQQVTLRCSPKSGHDTVSWYQQALGQGPQFIFQYYEEEERQRGNFPDRFSGHQFPNYSSELNVNALLLGDSALYLCASSLVSSGYTFGSGTRLTVV.

DNA for the CDR3: TGCGCCAGCAGAGCTTGGCTAGCGGGGGGCAACAGGGAGACCCAGTACTTC. It codes for CASRAWLAGGNRETQYF. This chain links TRBV5-1 with TRBJ2-5, with 11 bases matching TRBD2. V gave up 5 bases and J gave up 5 bases; unmatched junction bases: 14. CDR3 length equals 17 residues. The germline V gene has CDR1 SGHRS and CDR2 YFSETQ.

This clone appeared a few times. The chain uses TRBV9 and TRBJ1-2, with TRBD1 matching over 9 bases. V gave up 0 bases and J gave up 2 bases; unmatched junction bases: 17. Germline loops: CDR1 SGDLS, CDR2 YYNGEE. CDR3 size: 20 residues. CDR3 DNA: TGTGCCAGCAGCGTAGGTGCCGAGACAGGGGGAGAGCCTATAAACTATGGCTACACCTTC. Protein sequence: CASSVGAETGGEPINYGYTF.

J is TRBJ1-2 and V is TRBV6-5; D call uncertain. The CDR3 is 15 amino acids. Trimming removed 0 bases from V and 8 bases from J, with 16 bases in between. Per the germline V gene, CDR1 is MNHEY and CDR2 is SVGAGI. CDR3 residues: CASSYSVRISLGYTF. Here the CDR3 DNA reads TGTGCCAGCAGTTACTCGGTCAGAATTTCGCTCGGCTACACCTTC.

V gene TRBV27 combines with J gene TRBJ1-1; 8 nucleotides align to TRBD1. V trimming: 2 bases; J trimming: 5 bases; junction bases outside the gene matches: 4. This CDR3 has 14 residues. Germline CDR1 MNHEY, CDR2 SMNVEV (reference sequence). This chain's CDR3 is CASSLQGADTEAFF. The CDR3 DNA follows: TGTGCCAGCAGTTTACAGGGGGCGGATACTGAAGCTTTCTTT.

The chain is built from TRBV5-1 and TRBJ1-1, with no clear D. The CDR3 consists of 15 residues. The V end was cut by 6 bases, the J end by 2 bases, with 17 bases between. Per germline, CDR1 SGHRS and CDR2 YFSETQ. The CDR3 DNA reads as TGCGCCAGCACTTCCTGGAGGTACAGCAACACTGAAGCTTTCTTT. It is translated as CASTSWRYSNTEAFF.

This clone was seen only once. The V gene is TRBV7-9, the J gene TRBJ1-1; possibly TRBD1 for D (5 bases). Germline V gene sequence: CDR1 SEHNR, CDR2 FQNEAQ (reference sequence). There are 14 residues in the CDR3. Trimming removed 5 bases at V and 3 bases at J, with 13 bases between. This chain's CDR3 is CASSPSRDDTEAFF. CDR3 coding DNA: TGTGCCAGCAGCCCGAGCAGGGATGACACTGAAGCTTTCTTT. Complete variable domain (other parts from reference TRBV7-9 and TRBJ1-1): DTGVSQNPRHKITKRGQNVTFRCDPISEHNRLYWYRQTLGQGPEFLTYFQNEAQLEKSRLLSDRFSAERPKGSFSTLEIQRTEQGDSAMYLCASSPSRDDTEAFFGQGTRLTVV.

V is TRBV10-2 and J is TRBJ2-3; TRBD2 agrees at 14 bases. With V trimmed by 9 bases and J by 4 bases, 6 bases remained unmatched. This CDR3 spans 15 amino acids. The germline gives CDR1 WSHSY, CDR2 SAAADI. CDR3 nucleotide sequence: TGCGCCAGTCAGACTAGCGGGGGGGCCCCAGATACGCAGTATTTT. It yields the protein CASQTSGGAPDTQYF.

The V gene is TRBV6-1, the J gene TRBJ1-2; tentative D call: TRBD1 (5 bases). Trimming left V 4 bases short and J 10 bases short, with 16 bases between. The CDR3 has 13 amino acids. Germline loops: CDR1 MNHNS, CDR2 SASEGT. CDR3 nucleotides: TGTGCCAGCAGTGCCGACCGCTGGGGGGACTACACCTTC. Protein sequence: CASSADRWGDYTF.

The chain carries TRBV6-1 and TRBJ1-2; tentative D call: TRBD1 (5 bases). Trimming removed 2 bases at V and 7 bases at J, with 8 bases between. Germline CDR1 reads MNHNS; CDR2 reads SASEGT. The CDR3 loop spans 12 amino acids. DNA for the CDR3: TGTGCCAGCAGTGAACAGGGCCGTGGCTACACCTTC. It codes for CASSEQGRGYTF.

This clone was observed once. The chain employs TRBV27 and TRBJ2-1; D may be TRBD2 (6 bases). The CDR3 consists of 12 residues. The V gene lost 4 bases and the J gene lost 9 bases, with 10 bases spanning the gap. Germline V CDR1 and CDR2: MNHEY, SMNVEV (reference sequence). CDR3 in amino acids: CASSSGRGEQFF. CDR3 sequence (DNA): TGTGCCAGCAGTTCCGGGCGGGGTGAGCAGTTCTTC.

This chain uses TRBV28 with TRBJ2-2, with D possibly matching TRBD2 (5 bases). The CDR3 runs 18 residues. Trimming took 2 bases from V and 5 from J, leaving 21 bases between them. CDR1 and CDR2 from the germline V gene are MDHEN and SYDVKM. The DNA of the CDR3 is TGTGCCAGCAGTTTAGGTAGGAGGATTCGGGATATTACCGGGGAGCTGTTTTTT. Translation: CASSLGRRIRDITGELFF.

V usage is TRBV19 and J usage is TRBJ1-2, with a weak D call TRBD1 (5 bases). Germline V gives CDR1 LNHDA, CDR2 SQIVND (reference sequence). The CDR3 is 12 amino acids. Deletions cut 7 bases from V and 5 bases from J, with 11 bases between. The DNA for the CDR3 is TGTGCCAGTACCGGGACTCCTTATGGCTACACCTTC. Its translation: CASTGTPYGYTF.

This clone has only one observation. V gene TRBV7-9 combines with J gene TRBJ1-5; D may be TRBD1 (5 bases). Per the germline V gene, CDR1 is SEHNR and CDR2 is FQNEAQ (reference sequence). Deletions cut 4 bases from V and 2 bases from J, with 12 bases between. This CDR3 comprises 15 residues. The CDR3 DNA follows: TGTGCCAGCAGCTCTGCAGGGTACGGCAATCAGCCCCAGCATTTT. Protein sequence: CASSSAGYGNQPQHF. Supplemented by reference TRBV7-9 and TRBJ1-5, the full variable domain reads DTGVSQNPRHKITKRGQNVTFRCDPISEHNRLYWYRQTLGQGPEFLTYFQNEAQLEKSRLLSDRFSAERPKGSFSTLEIQRTEQGDSAMYLCASSSAGYGNQPQHFGDGTRLSIL.

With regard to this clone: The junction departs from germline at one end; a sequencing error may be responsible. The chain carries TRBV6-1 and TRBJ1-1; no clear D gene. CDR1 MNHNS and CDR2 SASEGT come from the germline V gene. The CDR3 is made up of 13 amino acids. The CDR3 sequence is CASSEGLNAEAFF. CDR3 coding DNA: TGTGCCAGCAGTGAGGGCTTGAACGCTGAAGCTTTCTTT.